The next 21 T cell receptor beta chains were all read from a single sample in a study of CXCR3-negative and CXCR3-positive naive CD8 T cells. Study findings and constraints: CXCR3-positive naive cells had more hydrophobic TRB CDR3s than CXCR3-negative naive cells.

The TRB cDNA libraries were prepared by 5' RACE with UMI labels. For each CDR3 protein, TCRdb gives one entry from its re-call of the 5' RACE reads, without DNA. Its table lists 50,000 to 70,000 distinct CDR3 sequences. No cognate antigen is known for these TCRs. What was sequenced was naive CXCR3+ CD8+ T cells from blood. Subset here: CD45RO-CCR7+CD27+CD95- naive CD8+ T cells expressing CXCR3 (TNR3+). These receptors were obtained from a human donor in good health. Some clones in this sample may be carry-over from other donors' samples.

The V gene is TRBV9, the J gene TRBJ1-2; there is no DNA to check the TCRdb D call of TRBD1. CDR1 and CDR2 from the germline V gene are SGDLS and YYNGEE. The CDR3 loop spans 14 amino acids. CDR3 in amino acids: CASYGGSTFYGYTF.

The genes are TRBV29-1 and TRBJ2-7; TCRdb gives TRBD1 as the D gene, but with no DNA this cannot be confirmed. This CDR3 region has 15 residues. Germline V gene data show CDR1 as SQVTM and CDR2 as ANQGSEA. This chain's CDR3 is CSVESPTGRDYEQYF.

The chain couples TRBV6-2 or TRBV6-3 to TRBJ2-1; TCRdb designates TRBD2, a call that cannot be tested without DNA. The germline V gene encodes CDR1 MNHEY and CDR2 SVGEGT. CDR3 length: 15 amino acids. The CDR3 loop is CASRQAGSLIDEQFF.

The CDR3 reads CASSLGGAGTEAFF. The genes are TRBV7-3 and TRBJ1-1; without DNA, the TCRdb call of TRBD1 cannot be checked. The CDR3 sequence is 14 residues long. Germline CDR1 reads SGHTA; CDR2 reads FQGTGA.

The V and J genes are TRBV7-2 and TRBJ2-1; there is no DNA to check the TCRdb D call of TRBD2. The CDR3 has 18 residues. The germline CDR1 and CDR2 sequences are SGHTA and FQGNSA. The CDR3 loop reads CASSYTPIGTTTYNEQFF.

The chain recombines TRBV7-2 with TRBJ1-2; TCRdb proposes TRBD1, but this gene call is untestable without DNA. Germline V gives CDR1 SGHTA, CDR2 FQGNSA. CDR3 length: 16 residues. The CDR3 spells CASSHHPGQGEDGYTF.

The CDR3 sequence: CASSALDSGSHLHF. This sequence joins TRBV9 and TRBJ1-6; TCRdb indicates TRBD1, and absent DNA this call remains unverified. The CDR3 contains 14 residues. Per germline, CDR1 SGDLS and CDR2 YYNGEE.

The chain joins TRBV6-5 to TRBJ2-3; the D call from TCRdb, TRBD1, cannot be confirmed without DNA. The CDR3 sequence is 17 residues long. Germline-derived CDR1 and CDR2 are MNHEY and SVGAGI. Here the CDR3 reads CASSYSGGGDSTDTQYF.

J is TRBJ1-1 and V is TRBV19; the TCRdb call, TRBD1, lacks DNA for checking. CDR3 size: 13 residues. CDR1 LNHDA and CDR2 SQIVND come from the germline V gene (reference sequence). The CDR3 loop reads CASSTGMNTEAFF.

The chain recombines TRBV7-9 with TRBJ2-7. CDR3 size: 15 residues. Germline CDR1 reads SEHNR; CDR2 reads FQNEAQ (reference sequence). This chain's CDR3 is CASSSDQLLFYEQYF.

V and J are TRBV4-3 and TRBJ1-2; TCRdb picks TRBD1, but there is no DNA to check that call. CDR1 and CDR2 from the germline V gene are LGHNA and YSLEER. The CDR3 spans 13 residues. CDR3 loop: CASSPHRGSGYTF.

The gene calls are TRBV25-1 and TRBJ2-7. This CDR3 is built from 13 residues. Germline V gives CDR1 MGHDK, CDR2 SYGVNS. The CDR3 here is CASSGPDPYEQYF.

This chain links TRBV11-3 with TRBJ2-1. This CDR3 contains 13 residues. The V gene's germline CDR1 is SGHNT and CDR2 YENEEA. CDR3 amino acids: CASSPRLSNEQFF.

Considering frequency, this clonotype is medium-sized. CDR3 protein: CASSPLPSYNEQFF. The chain is built from TRBV7-6 and TRBJ2-1. The CDR3 runs 14 residues. Germline CDR1 is SGHVS and CDR2 is FNYEAQ.

The chain links TRBV28 to TRBJ2-3; checking the TCRdb D call of TRBD1 is not possible without DNA. The CDR3 loop spans 16 amino acids. From germline, CDR1 is MDHEN and CDR2 SYDVKM. The CDR3 here is CASSLWDGTATDTQYF.

The gene calls are TRBV3-1 and TRBJ2-5; TCRdb gives TRBD2 as the D gene, but with no DNA this cannot be confirmed. The CDR3 has 14 amino acids. CDR1 is LGHDT and CDR2 is YNNKEL in the germline V gene (reference sequence). The CDR3 is CASSQEEDQETQYF.

The chain combines TRBV4-3 with TRBJ2-7; the D call of TRBD2 rests on TCRdb alone, since no DNA is present to check it. This CDR3 region has 18 residues. Germline V lookup: CDR1 LGHNA, CDR2 YSLEER. CDR3 region: CASSHRLAGDQSSYEQYF.

The CDR3 region is CSARVRGNYEQYF. The chain joins TRBV20-1 to TRBJ2-7; TCRdb lists TRBD2, though no DNA is available to test this call. Germline-derived CDR1 and CDR2 are DFQATT and SNEGSKA (reference sequence). The CDR3 consists of 13 residues.

J is TRBJ2-7 and V is TRBV6-2 or TRBV6-3. CDR3 size: 11 residues. Germline CDR1 reads MNHEY; CDR2 reads SVGEGT. CDR3 sequence: CASGVYHEQYF.

The CDR3 is CATSRAGRQGEAFF. The V gene is TRBV15, the J gene TRBJ1-1; TCRdb's D gene call, TRBD1, goes unchecked for lack of DNA. This CDR3 has 14 residues. Per the germline V gene, CDR1 is LNHNV and CDR2 is YYDKDF (reference sequence).

The gene calls are TRBV27 and TRBJ2-3; the D call of TRBD1 rests on TCRdb alone, since no DNA is present to check it. Germline loops: CDR1 MNHEY, CDR2 SMNVEV (reference sequence). This CDR3 spans 14 amino acids. CDR3 amino acids: CASRYRGYTDTQYF.